This TCR beta chain was sequenced in a study of cytomegalovirus exposure and HLA in healthy donors. The primer mix had 60 Vbeta and 13 Jbeta primers. The assay was immunoSEQ multiplex PCR, and TCRdb's table has in-frame clones only and misses some. The data show fewer than 200,000 clones, approximately 80% seen once. Remarks on this clone: What it binds is not known.

Study observations and caveats: Researchers reported in a later analysis that a missense DCLRE1C variant was tied to TCR beta V- and J-gene trimming.

V was pared by 8 bases and J by 1 base, with 12 bases between. Per germline, CDR1 LNHDA and CDR2 SQIVND (reference sequence). The CDR3 covers 15 residues. This chain links TRBV19 with TRBJ2-6; D perhaps matches TRBD1 (5 bases). Source material: PBMCs. The TCR sequence derives from a young man in good health and CMV-seropositive. CDR3 region: CASSDIASGANVLTF. The CDR3 nucleotides read TGTGCCAGTTCGGACATCGCATCTGGGGCCAACGTCCTGACTTTC.